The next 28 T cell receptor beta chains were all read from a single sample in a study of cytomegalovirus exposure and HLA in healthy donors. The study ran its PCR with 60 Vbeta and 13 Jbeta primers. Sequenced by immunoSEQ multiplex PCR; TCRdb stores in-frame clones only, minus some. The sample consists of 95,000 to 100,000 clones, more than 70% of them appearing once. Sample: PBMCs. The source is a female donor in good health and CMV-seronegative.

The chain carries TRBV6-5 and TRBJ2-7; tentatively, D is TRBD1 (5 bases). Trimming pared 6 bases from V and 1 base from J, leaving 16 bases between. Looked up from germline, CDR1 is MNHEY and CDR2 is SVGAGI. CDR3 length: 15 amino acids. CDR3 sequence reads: CASRTHSDSSYEQYF. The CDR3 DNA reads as TGTGCCAGCAGGACCCATTCCGACAGTTCCTACGAGCAGTACTTC.

This chain's CDR3 is CASRFDRDGFPLHF. In DNA form, the CDR3 reads TGTGCCAGCAGGTTCGACAGGGACGGCTTCCCCCTCCACTTT. The genes are TRBV7-3 and TRBJ1-6, with 7 bases identical to TRBD1. The V segment lost 6 bases and the J segment 13 bases; nucleotides outside the gene matches: 12. This CDR3 has 14 amino acids. Germline CDR1 reads SGHTA; CDR2 reads FQGTGA.

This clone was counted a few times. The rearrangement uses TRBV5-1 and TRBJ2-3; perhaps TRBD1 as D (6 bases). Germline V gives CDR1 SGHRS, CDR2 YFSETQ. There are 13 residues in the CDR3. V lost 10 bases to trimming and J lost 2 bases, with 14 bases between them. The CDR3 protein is CASGVDSTDTQYF. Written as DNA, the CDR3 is TGCGCCTCAGGGGTAGACTCCACAGATACGCAGTATTTT.

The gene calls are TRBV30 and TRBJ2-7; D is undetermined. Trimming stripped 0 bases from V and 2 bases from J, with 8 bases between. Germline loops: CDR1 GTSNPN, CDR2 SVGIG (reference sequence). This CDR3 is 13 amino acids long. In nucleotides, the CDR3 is TGTGCCTGGAGTGTAAGCCCCGCCTACGAGCAGTACTTC. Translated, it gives CAWSVSPAYEQYF.

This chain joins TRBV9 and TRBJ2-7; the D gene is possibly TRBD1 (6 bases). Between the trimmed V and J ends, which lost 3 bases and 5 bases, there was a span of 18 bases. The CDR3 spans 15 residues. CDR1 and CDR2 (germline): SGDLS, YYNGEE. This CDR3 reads CASSGKDRLLDEQYF. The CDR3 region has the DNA TGTGCCAGCAGCGGTAAGGACAGACTTCTCGACGAGCAGTACTTC.

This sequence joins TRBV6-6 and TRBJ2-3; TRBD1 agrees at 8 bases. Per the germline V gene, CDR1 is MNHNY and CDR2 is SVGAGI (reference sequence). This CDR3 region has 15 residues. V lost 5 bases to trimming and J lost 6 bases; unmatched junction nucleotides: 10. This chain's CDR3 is CASSRQGSPQDTQYF. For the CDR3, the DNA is TGTGCCAGCAGTCGACAGGGGTCACCACAGGATACGCAGTATTTT.

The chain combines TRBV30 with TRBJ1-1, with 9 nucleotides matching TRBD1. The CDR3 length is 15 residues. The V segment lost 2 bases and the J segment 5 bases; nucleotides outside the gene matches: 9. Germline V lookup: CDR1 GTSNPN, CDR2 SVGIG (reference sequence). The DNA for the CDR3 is TGTGCCTGGAGTACCACGACAGGGGGGAGAACTGAAGCTTTCTTT. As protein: CAWSTTTGGRTEAFF.

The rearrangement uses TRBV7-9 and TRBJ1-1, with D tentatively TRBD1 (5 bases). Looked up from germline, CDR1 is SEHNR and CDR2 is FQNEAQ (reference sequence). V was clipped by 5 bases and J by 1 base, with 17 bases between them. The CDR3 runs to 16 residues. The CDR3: CASSPVWGNANTEAFF. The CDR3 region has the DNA TGTGCCAGCAGCCCAGTGTGGGGCAATGCGAACACTGAAGCTTTCTTT.

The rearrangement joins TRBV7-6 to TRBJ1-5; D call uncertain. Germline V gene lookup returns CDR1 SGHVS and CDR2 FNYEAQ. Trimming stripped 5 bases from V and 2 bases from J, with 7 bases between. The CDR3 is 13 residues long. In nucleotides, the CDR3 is TGTGCCAGCAGCCCCGGGGGCAATCAGCCCCAGCATTTT. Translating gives CASSPGGNQPQHF.

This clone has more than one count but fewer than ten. The CDR3 DNA reads as TGTGCCAGCAGTTACTCATGGTCGGTTCCGAACACTGAAGCTTTCTTT. It yields the protein CASSYSWSVPNTEAFF. V gene TRBV6-6 combines with J gene TRBJ1-1; D remains ambiguous. Trimming stripped 0 bases from V and 1 base from J, with 12 bases between. CDR1 and CDR2 from the germline V gene are MNHNY and SVGAGI (reference sequence). CDR3 length: 16 amino acids.

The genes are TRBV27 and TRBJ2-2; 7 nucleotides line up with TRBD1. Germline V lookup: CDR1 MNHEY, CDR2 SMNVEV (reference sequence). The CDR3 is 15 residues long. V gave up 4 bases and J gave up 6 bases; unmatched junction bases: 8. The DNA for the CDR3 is TGTGCCAGCAGTTACTTTAGGGGGCAAGCCGGGGAGCTGTTTTTT. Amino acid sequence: CASSYFRGQAGELFF.

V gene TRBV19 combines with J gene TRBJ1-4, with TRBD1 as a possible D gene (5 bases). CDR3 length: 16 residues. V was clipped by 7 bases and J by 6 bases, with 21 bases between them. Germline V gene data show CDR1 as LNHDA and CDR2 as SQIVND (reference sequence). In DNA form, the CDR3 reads TGTGCCAGTACCCGTAGGGGCATCCCATCGGATGAAAAACTGTTTTTT. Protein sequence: CASTRRGIPSDEKLFF.

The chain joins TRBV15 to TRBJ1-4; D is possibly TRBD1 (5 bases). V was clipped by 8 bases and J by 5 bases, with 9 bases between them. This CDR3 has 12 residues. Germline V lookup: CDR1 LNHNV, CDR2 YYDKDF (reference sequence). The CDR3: CATSGLNEKLFF. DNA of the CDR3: TGTGCCACCTCAGGGCTAAATGAAAAACTGTTTTTT.

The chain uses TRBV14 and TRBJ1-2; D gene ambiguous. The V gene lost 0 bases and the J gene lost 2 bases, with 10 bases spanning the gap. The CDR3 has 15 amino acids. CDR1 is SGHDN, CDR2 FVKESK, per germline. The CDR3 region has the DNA TGTGCCAGCAGCCAAGATTTGGGCAGCAACTATGGCTACACCTTC. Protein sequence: CASSQDLGSNYGYTF.

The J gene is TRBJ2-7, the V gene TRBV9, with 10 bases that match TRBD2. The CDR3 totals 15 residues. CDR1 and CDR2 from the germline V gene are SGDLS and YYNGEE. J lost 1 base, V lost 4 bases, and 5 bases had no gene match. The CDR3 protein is CASSPHSGRSYEQYF. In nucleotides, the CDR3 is TGTGCCAGCAGCCCCCATAGCGGGAGGTCCTACGAGCAGTACTTC.

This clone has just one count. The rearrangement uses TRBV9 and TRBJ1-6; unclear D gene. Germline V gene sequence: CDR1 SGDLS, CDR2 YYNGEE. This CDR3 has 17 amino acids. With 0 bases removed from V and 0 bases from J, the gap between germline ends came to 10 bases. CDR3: CASSVEAESSYNSPLHF. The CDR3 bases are TGTGCCAGCAGCGTAGAAGCCGAGAGCTCCTATAATTCACCCCTCCACTTT.

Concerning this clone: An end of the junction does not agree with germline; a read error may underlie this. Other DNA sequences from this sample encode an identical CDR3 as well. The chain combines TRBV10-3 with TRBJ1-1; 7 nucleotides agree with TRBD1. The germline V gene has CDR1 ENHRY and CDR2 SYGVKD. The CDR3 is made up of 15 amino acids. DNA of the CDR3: TGTGCCATTAGTGAAGCACAGGGGACTGACACTGAAGCTTTCTTT. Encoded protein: CAISEAQGTDTEAFF.

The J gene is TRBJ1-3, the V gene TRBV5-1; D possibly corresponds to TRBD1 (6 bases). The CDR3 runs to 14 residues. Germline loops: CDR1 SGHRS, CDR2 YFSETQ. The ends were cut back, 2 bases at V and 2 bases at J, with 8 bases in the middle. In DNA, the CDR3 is TGCGCCAGCAGCTTCGAGGGGGCTGGAAACACCATATATTTT. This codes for CASSFEGAGNTIYF.

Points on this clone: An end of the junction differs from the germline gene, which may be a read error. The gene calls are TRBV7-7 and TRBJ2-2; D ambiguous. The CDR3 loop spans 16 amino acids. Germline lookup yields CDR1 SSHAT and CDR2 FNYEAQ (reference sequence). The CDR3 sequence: CASSLVPVANTGELFF. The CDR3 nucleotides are TGTGCTAGCAGCTTAGTCCCAGTTGCGAACACCGGGGAGCTGTTTTTT.

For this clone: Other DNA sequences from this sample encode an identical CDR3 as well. CDR3 nucleotide sequence: TGTGCCAGCTCACCCACCGAGAACTATGGCTACACCTTC. It is translated as CASSPTENYGYTF. The gene calls are TRBV18 and TRBJ1-2; no clear D gene. Germline CDR1 reads KGHSH; CDR2 reads LQKENI. This CDR3 comprises 13 residues. V was cut by 3 bases and J by 2 bases, with 7 bases left in between.

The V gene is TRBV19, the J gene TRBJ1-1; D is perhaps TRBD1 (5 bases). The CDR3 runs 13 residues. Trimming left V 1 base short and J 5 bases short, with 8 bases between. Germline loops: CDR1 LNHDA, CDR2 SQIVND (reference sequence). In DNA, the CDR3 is TGTGCCAGTAGTATAGTAAAGGGGACTGAAGCTTTCTTT. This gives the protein CASSIVKGTEAFF.

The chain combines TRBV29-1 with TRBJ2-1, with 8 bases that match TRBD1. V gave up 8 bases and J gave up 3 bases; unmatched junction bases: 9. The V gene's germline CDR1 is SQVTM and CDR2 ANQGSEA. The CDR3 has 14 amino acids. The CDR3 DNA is TGCAGCTCGGCTGGACAGGGTGGCTACAATGAGCAGTTCTTC. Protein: CSSAGQGGYNEQFF.

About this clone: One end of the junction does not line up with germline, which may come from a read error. CDR3 in amino acids: CASSPDRDGEQYF. The DNA of the CDR3 is TGTGCTAGCAGCCCGGACAGGGACGGCGAGCAGTACTTC. The genes are TRBV7-7 and TRBJ2-7, with TRBD1 identical over 8 bases. The CDR3 is 13 residues long. Germline loops: CDR1 SSHAT, CDR2 FNYEAQ (reference sequence).

The DNA for the CDR3 is TGTGCCAGCAGTTCGTCCCGGGACAAAGGAGATACGCAGTATTTT. Its protein product is CASSSSRDKGDTQYF. This chain connects TRBV28 to TRBJ2-3, with a possible D match to TRBD1 (6 bases). CDR3 length: 15 residues. Germline lookup yields CDR1 MDHEN and CDR2 SYDVKM. V was clipped by 4 bases and J by 5 bases, with 16 bases between them.

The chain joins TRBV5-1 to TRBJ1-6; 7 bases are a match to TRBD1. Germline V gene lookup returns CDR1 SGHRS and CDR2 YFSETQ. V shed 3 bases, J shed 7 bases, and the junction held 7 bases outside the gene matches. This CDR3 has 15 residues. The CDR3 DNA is TGCGCCAGCAGCTCACAGGGGAGAAGCAATTCACCCCTCCACTTT. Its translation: CASSSQGRSNSPLHF. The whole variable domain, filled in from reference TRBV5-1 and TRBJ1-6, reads KAGVTQTPRYLIKTRGQQVTLSCSPISGHRSVSWYQQTPGQGLQFLFEYFSETQRNKGNFPGRFSGRQFSNSRSEMNVSTLELGDSALYLCASSSQGRSNSPLHFGNGTRLTVT.

For the CDR3, the DNA is TGCGCCAGCACCCCCGATGTAGCCCTAGGGGAGAACACTGAAGCTTTCTTT. Amino acids: CASTPDVALGENTEAFF. The chain carries TRBV5-1 and TRBJ1-1; tentatively, D is TRBD1 (5 bases). The CDR3 runs 17 residues. Trimming took 6 bases from V and 1 from J, leaving 22 bases between them. The germline V gene encodes CDR1 SGHRS and CDR2 YFSETQ. The full variable domain, completed using reference TRBV5-1 and TRBJ1-1, is KAGVTQTPRYLIKTRGQQVTLSCSPISGHRSVSWYQQTPGQGLQFLFEYFSETQRNKGNFPGRFSGRQFSNSRSEMNVSTLELGDSALYLCASTPDVALGENTEAFFGQGTRLTVV.

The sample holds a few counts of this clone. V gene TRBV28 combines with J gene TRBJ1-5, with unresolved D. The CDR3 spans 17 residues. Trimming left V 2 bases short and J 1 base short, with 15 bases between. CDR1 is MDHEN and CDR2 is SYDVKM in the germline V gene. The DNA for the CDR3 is TGTGCCAGCAGTTTACCCCACCGAGTAAGAAGCAATCAGCCCCAGCATTTT. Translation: CASSLPHRVRSNQPQHF.

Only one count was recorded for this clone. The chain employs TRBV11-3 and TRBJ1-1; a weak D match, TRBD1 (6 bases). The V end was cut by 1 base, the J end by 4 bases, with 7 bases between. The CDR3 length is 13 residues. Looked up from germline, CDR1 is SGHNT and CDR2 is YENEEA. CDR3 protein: CASSLVGATEAFF. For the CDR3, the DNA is TGTGCCAGCAGCTTAGTGGGGGCCACTGAAGCTTTCTTT.